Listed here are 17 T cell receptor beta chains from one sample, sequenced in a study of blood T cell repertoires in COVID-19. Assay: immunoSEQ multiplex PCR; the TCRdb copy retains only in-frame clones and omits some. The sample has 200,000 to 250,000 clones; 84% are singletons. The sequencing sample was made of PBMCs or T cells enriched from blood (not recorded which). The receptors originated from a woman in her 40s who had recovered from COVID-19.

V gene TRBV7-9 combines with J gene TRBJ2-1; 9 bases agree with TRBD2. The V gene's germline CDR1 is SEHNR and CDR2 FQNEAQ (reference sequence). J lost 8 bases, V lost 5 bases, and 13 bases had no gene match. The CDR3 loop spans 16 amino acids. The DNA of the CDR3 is TGTGCCAGCAGCCCTCCCTCGGGACTAGCTGTCGATGAGCAGTTCTTC. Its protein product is CASSPPSGLAVDEQFF.

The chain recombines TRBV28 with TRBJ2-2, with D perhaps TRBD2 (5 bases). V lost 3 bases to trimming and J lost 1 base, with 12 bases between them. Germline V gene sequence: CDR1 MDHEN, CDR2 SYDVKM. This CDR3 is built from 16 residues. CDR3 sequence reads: CASSFGGRVNTGELFF. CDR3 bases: TGTGCCAGCAGTTTTGGTGGGCGGGTGAACACCGGGGAGCTGTTTTTT.

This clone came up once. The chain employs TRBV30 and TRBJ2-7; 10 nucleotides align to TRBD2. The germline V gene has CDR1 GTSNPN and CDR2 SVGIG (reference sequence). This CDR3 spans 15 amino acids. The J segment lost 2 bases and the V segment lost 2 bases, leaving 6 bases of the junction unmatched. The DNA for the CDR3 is TGTGCCTGGAGTTCGCCCGGACTAGCGGCCTACGAGCAGTACTTC. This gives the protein CAWSSPGLAAYEQYF.

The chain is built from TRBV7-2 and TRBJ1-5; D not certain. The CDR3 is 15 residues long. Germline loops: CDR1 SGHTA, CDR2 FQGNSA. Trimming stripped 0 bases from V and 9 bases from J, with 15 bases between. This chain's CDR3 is CASSLAMTGVVPQHF. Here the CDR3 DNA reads TGTGCCAGCAGCTTAGCGATGACCGGGGTGGTGCCCCAGCATTTT.

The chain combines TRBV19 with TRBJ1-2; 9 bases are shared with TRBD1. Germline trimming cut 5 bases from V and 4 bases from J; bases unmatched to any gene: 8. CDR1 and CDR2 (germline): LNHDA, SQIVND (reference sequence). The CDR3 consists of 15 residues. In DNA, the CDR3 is TGTGCCAGTAGTGCCCAATCGGGACAGGGCTATGGCTACACCTTC. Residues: CASSAQSGQGYGYTF.

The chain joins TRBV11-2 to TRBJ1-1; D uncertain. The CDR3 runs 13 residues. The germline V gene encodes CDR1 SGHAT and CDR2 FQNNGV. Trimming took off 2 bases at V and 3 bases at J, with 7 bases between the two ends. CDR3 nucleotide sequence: TGTGCCAGCAGCTTAATCAGTTACACTGAAGCTTTCTTT. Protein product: CASSLISYTEAFF.

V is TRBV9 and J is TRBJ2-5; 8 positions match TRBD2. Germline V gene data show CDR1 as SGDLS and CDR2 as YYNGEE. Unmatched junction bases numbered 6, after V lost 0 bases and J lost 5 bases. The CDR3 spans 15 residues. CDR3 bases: TGTGCCAGCAGCGTAGCCTGGACTAGCAGGGAGACCCAGTACTTC. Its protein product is CASSVAWTSRETQYF. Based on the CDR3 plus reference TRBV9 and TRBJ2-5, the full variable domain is DSGVTQTPKHLITATGQRVTLRCSPRSGDLSVYWYQQSLDQGLQFLIQYYNGEERAKGNILERFSAQQFPDLHSELNLSSLELGDSALYFCASSVAWTSRETQYFGPGTRLLVL.

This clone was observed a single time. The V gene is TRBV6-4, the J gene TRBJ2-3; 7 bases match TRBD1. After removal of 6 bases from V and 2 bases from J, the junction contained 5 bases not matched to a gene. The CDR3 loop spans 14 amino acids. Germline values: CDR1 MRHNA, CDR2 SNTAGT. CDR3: CASSPTGITDTQYF. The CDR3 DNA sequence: TGTGCCAGCAGCCCGACAGGGATCACAGATACGCAGTATTTT.

CDR3 in amino acids: CASSLPPREAASYNEQFF. DNA for the CDR3: TGTGCCAGCAGTTTACCCCCTAGAGAAGCGGCCTCCTACAATGAGCAGTTCTTC. V gene TRBV27 combines with J gene TRBJ2-1; possibly TRBD2 for D (5 bases). Trimming took 2 bases from V and 0 from J, leaving 17 bases between them. This CDR3 spans 18 amino acids. Germline V gene sequence: CDR1 MNHEY, CDR2 SMNVEV (reference sequence).

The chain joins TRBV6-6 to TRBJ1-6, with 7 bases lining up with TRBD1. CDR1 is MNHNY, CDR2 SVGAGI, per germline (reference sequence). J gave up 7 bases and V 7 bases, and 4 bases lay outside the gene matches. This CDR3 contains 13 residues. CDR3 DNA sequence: TGTGCCAGCACACGGACAGGCAATTCACCCCTCCACTTT. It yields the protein CASTRTGNSPLHF.

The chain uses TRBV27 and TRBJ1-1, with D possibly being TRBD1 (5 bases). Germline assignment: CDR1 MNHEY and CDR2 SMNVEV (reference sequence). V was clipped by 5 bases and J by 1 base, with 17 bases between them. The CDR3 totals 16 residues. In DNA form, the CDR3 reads TGTGCCAGCAGTCCATCCTATAGGGGTGGGAACACTGAAGCTTTCTTT. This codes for CASSPSYRGGNTEAFF.

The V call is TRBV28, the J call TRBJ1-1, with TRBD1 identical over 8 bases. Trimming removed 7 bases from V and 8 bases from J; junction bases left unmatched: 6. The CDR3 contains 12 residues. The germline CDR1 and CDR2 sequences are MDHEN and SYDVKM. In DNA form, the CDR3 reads TGTGCCAGCACCCTTGGGGACAGGGAAGCTTTCTTT. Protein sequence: CASTLGDREAFF.

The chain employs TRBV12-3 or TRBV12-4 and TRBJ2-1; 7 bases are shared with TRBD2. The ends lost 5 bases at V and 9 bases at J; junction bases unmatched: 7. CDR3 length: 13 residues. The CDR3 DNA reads TGTGCCAGCAGTGACCGGGACTATGGTGAGCAGTTCTTC. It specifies CASSDRDYGEQFF.

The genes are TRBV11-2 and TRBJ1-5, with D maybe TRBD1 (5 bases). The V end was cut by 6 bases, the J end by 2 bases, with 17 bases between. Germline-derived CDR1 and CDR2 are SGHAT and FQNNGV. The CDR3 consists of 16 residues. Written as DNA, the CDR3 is TGTGCCAGCAGTGAAGGGCGGGGGAAGGGCAATCAGCCCCAGCATTTT. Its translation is CASSEGRGKGNQPQHF.

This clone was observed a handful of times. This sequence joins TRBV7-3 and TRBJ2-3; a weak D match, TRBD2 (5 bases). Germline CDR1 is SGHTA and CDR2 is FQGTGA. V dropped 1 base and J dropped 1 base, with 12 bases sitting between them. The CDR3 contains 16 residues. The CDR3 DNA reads TGTGCCAGCAGCTTAAATGCGGGCCGGGGCACAGATACGCAGTATTTT. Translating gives CASSLNAGRGTDTQYF.

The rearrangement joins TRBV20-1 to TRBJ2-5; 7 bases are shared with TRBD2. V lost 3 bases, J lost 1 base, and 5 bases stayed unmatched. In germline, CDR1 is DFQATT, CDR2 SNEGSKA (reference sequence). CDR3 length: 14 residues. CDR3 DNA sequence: TGCAGTGCTAGTCCGGGCGGGAGCCAAGAGACCCAGTACTTC. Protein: CSASPGGSQETQYF.

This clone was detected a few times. CDR3 region: CASSFQAGSEYEQYF. The CDR3 nucleotides read TGTGCCAGCAGCTTTCAGGCAGGATCGGAATACGAGCAGTACTTC. The V and J genes are TRBV7-2 and TRBJ2-7; D gene ambiguous. The CDR3 consists of 15 residues. Trimming removed 3 bases from V and 4 bases from J, with 16 bases in between. CDR1 is SGHTA, CDR2 FQGNSA, per germline.